The sequence of this T cell receptor (beta chain) was determined in a study of blood T cell repertoires in COVID-19. The CDR3 has 13 residues. The V gene lost 5 bases and the J gene lost 6 bases, with 13 bases spanning the gap. Germline CDR1 ENHRY, CDR2 SYGVKD. The assay was immunoSEQ multiplex PCR, and TCRdb's table has in-frame clones only and misses some. In the table there are approximately 120,000 clones, around three quarters of which are singletons. The chain combines TRBV10-3 with TRBJ1-1, with D hard to call. This sequence was found in a human donor in a cohort sampled during active or convalescent COVID-19. Sequencing was carried out using peripheral blood. The CDR3 loop reads CAISPAPGAEAFF. As DNA, the CDR3 is TGTGCCATCAGTCCAGCGCCCGGGGCTGAAGCTTTCTTT.